The clone carrying this TCR beta chain was detected only a few times. MiXCR, run by TCRdb on the 5' RACE reads, gives a single entry per CDR3 protein. The sample shows about 290,000 distinct CDR3 sequences, roughly 15% of them seen only once. This sample was included in a study of T-cell memory formation after mild COVID-19. Sample: PBMCs or a T cell subset sorted from them (not recorded which). This clonotype originated in a man in his late teens or twenties who had mild COVID-19 (a few samples of this study predate the infection). Cell type and time point are not known.

CDR3 region: CASSRLAGGPDTQYF. CDR3 DNA: TGTGCCAGCTCCAGACTAGCGGGGGGGCCTGATACGCAGTATTTT. V and J are TRBV27 and TRBJ2-3, with 14 bases fitting TRBD2. Germline CDR1 is MNHEY and CDR2 is SMNVEV (reference sequence). This CDR3 has 15 amino acids. The trim removed 8 bases at V and 6 bases at J, leaving 7 bases unmatched.